This section outlines one T cell receptor (beta chain) sequence together with its context. Its antigen is still unknown. The assay was immunoSEQ multiplex PCR, and TCRdb's table has in-frame clones only and misses some. The sample lists just under 95,000 clones, roughly 84% seen once, with about 0.33% in the top ten. The data derive from a study of OX40 agonist ivuxolimab in advanced cancers. Study-level background: Patients received ivuxolimab, an agonistic anti-OX40 (CD134) antibody. Partial responses occurred in three patients (one hepatocellular carcinoma, two cutaneous melanoma). Dose-escalation subjects each had hepatocellular carcinoma, melanoma, renal cell or head and neck cancer. Notes on the study in general: The mean number of expanded clones was higher in CD8+ T cells than in CD4+.

The sequenced sample was CD4+ or CD8+ T cells sorted from blood, obtained in a trial of the OX40 agonist ivuxolimab. This TCR derives from an adult with an advanced solid tumor such as melanoma, head and neck, liver or kidney cancer.

The CDR3: CASSSDRGRNTEAFF. The CDR3 DNA reads as TGTGCCAGCAGCTCGGACAGGGGTAGAAACACTGAAGCTTTCTTT. The chain employs TRBV6-4 and TRBJ1-1; 9 bases are shared with TRBD1. The CDR3 runs 15 residues. V gave up 6 bases and J gave up 2 bases; unmatched junction bases: 7. Germline lookup yields CDR1 MRHNA and CDR2 SNTAGT.